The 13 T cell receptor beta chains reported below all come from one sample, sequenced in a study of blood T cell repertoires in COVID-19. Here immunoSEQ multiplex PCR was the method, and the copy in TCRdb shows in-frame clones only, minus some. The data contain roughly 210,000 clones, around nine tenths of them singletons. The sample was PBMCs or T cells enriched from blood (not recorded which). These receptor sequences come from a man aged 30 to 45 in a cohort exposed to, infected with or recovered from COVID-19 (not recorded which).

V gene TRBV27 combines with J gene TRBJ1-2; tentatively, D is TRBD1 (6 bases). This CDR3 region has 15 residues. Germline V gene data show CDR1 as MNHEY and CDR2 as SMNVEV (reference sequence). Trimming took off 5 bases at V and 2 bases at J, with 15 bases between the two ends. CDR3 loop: CASSGNTGNNYGYTF. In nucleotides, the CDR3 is TGTGCCAGCAGTGGTAACACAGGGAACAACTATGGCTACACCTTC.

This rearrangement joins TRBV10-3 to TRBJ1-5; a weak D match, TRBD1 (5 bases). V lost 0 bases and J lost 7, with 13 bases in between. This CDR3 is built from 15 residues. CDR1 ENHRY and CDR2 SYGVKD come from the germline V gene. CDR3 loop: CAISESGVQGQPQHF. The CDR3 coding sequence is TGTGCCATCAGTGAGTCAGGGGTCCAAGGGCAGCCCCAGCATTTT.

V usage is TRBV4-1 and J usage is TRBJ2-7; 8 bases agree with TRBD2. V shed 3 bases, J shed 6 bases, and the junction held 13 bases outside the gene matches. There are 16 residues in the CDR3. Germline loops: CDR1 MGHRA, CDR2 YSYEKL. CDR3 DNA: TGCGCCAGCAGCCACGGGGCGGGGGCGGGAGGACGCGAGCAGTACTTC. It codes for CASSHGAGAGGREQYF.

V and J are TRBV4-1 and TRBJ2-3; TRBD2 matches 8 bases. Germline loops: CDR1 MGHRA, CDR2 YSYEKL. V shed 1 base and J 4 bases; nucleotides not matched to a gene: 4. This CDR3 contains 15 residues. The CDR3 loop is CASSQVPGGADTQYF. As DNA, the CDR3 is TGCGCCAGCAGCCAAGTACCGGGGGGGGCAGATACGCAGTATTTT.

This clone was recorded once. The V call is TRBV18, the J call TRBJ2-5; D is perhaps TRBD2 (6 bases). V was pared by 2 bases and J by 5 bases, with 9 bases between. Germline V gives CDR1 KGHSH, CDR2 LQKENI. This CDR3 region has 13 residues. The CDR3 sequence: CASSPMSGETQYF. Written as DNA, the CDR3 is TGTGCCAGCTCACCAATGAGCGGGGAGACCCAGTACTTC. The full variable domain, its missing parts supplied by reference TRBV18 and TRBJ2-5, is NAGVMQNPRHLVRRRGQEARLRCSPMKGHSHVYWYRQLPEEGLKFMVYLQKENIIDESGMPKERFSAEFPKEGPSILRIQQVVRGDSAAYFCASSPMSGETQYFGPGTRLLVL.

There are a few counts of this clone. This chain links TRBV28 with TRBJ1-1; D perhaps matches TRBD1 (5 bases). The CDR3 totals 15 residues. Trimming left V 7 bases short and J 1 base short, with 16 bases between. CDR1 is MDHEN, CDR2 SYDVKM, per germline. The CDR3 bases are TGTGCCAGCAACCTCCCGACAGCAAGGAACACTGAAGCTTTCTTT. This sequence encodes CASNLPTARNTEAFF.

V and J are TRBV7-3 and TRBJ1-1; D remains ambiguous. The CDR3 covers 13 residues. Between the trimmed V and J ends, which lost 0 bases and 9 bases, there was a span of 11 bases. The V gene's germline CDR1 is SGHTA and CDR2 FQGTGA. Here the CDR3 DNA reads TGTGCCAGCAGCTTAACCCCAGACATGAAAGCTTTCTTT. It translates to CASSLTPDMKAFF.

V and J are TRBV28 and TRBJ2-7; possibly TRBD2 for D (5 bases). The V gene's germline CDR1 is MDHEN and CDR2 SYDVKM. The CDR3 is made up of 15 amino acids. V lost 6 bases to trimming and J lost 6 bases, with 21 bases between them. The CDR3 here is CASSFRGSSAVEQYF. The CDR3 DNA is TGTGCCAGCAGCTTCCGAGGGTCTTCGGCAGTCGAGCAGTACTTC. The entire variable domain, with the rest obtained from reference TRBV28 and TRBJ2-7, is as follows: DVKVTQSSRYLVKRTGEKVFLECVQDMDHENMFWYRQDPGLGLRLIYFSYDVKMKEKGDIPEGYSVSREKKERFSLILESASTNQTSMYLCASSFRGSSAVEQYFGPGTRLTVT.

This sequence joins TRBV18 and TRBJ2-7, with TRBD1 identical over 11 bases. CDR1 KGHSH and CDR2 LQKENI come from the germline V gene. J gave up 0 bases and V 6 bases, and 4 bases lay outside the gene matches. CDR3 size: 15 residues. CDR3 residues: CASSAGTGGSYEQYF. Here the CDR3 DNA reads TGTGCCAGCTCTGCAGGGACAGGGGGCTCCTACGAGCAGTACTTC. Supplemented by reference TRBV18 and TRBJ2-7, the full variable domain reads NAGVMQNPRHLVRRRGQEARLRCSPMKGHSHVYWYRQLPEEGLKFMVYLQKENIIDESGMPKERFSAEFPKEGPSILRIQQVVRGDSAAYFCASSAGTGGSYEQYFGPGTRLTVT.

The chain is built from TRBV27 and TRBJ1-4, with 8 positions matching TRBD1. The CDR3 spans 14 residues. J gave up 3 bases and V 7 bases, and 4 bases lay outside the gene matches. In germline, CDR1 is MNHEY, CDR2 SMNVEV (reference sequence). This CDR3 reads CASTFRGPNEKLFF. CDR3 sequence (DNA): TGTGCCAGCACCTTCAGGGGGCCTAATGAAAAACTGTTTTTT.

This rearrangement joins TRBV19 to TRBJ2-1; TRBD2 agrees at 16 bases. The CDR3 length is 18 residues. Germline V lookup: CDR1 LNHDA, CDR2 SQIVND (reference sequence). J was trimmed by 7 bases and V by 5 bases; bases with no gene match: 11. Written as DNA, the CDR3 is TGTGCCAGTAGTGACGGGACTAGCGGGAGGGCCGGAGGTAATGAGCAGTTCTTC. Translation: CASSDGTSGRAGGNEQFF.

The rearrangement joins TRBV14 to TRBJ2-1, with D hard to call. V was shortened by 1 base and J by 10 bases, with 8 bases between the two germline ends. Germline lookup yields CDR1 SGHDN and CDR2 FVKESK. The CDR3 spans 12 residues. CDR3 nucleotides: TGTGCCAGCAGCCAAGTGACTTGGGAGCAGTTCTTC. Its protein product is CASSQVTWEQFF.

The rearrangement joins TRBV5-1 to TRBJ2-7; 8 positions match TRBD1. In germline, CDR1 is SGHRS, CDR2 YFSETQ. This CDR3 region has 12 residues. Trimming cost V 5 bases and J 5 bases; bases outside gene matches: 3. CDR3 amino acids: CASRDRAHEQYF. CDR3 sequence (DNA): TGCGCCAGCAGGGACAGGGCCCACGAGCAGTACTTC.